The 15 T cell receptor beta chains in this list originate from one sample, sequenced in a study of radiation and T cells in renal cell carcinoma. The assay was immunoSEQ multiplex PCR, and TCRdb's table has in-frame clones only and misses some. The data hold some 150,000 clones, with roughly 85% observed a single time. Time point given: baseline pretreatment blood. Sample treatment: 15 Gy SBRT to primary tumor, nephrectomy 4 weeks later. Sequenced material: blood, taken from a patient whose treatment included radiotherapy and nephrectomy. These receptors all come from a woman in her 50s with renal cell carcinoma.

This rearrangement joins TRBV2 to TRBJ2-5; 8 bases are a match to TRBD1. This CDR3 is built from 12 residues. J lost 3 bases, V lost 9 bases, and 3 bases had no gene match. Germline-derived CDR1 and CDR2 are SNHLY and FYNNEI. The chain's CDR3 is CARSTGEETQYF. The DNA of the CDR3 is TGTGCCAGGTCGACAGGGGAAGAGACCCAGTACTTC.

This chain links TRBV10-1 with TRBJ1-5; D is unclear. With 6 bases removed from V and 4 bases from J, the gap between germline ends came to 7 bases. This CDR3 contains 12 residues. Germline V CDR1 and CDR2: WNHNN, SYGVQD (reference sequence). The DNA of the CDR3 is TGCGCCAGCAGGACGGGGAATCAGCCCCAGCATTTT. Its protein product is CASRTGNQPQHF.

This clone was seen at least ten times. The rearrangement uses TRBV19 and TRBJ1-1; 8 positions match TRBD1. The CDR3 runs to 14 residues. Unmatched junction bases numbered 11, after V lost 9 bases and J lost 5 bases. Germline V gene sequence: CDR1 LNHDA, CDR2 SQIVND (reference sequence). For the CDR3, the DNA is TGTGCCAGCAAAGCCGACAGGGGTTCGACTGAAGCTTTCTTT. Residues: CASKADRGSTEAFF.

The CDR3 loop is CASSPGPAGGNTIYF. The CDR3 nucleotides are TGTGCCAGCAGCCCCGGACCGGCTGGAGGAAACACCATATATTTT. The chain joins TRBV5-4 to TRBJ1-3; no clear D. The CDR3 is 15 residues long. CDR1 SGHNT and CDR2 YYREEE come from the germline V gene (reference sequence). Trimming removed 4 bases at V and 4 bases at J, with 15 bases between.

CDR3 sequence (DNA): TGCGCCAGCAGCCAAGATCTAGCGGGAGGTTCCACAGATACGCAGTATTTT. The encoded protein is CASSQDLAGGSTDTQYF. The chain carries TRBV4-1 and TRBJ2-3; 11 bases are a match to TRBD2. Germline CDR1 and CDR2: MGHRA and YSYEKL. The V segment lost 0 bases and the J segment 2 bases; nucleotides outside the gene matches: 4. The CDR3 has 17 residues.

The chain is built from TRBV5-4 and TRBJ2-6, with D unresolved. Trimming cost V 1 base and J 4 bases, with 9 bases left between them. The V gene's germline CDR1 is SGHNT and CDR2 YYREEE (reference sequence). The length of the CDR3 is 15 residues. DNA of the CDR3: TGTGCCAGCAGCTTGCTGGTTTCGGGGGCCAACGTCCTGACTTTC. Translation gives CASSLLVSGANVLTF. The full variable domain, its missing parts supplied by reference TRBV5-4 and TRBJ2-6, is ETGVTQSPTHLIKTRGQQVTLRCSSQSGHNTVSWYQQALGQGPQFIFQYYREEENGRGNFPPRFSGLQFPNYSSELNVNALELDDSALYLCASSLLVSGANVLTFGAGSRLTVL.

V usage is TRBV5-4 and J usage is TRBJ2-7; D is possibly TRBD1 or TRBD2 (5 bases each). The CDR3 spans 15 residues. Between the trimmed V and J ends, which lost 5 bases and 2 bases, there was a span of 17 bases. CDR1 and CDR2 (germline): SGHNT, YYREEE (reference sequence). CDR3: CASSSAGTAAYEQYF. The CDR3 DNA follows: TGTGCCAGCAGTTCAGCCGGGACCGCTGCCTACGAGCAGTACTTC.

This clone was picked up one time. This sequence joins TRBV4-1 and TRBJ1-2; D gene unclear. Germline CDR1 reads MGHRA; CDR2 reads YSYEKL. There are 15 residues in the CDR3. The V end lost 1 base, the J end lost 4 bases, and 13 bases lay between the germline ends. The CDR3 DNA reads TGCGCCAGCAGCCAAGGGAAGGATCCGGCCTATGGCTACACCTTC. Translated, it gives CASSQGKDPAYGYTF.

J is TRBJ1-2 and V is TRBV4-2; D is unclear. The CDR3 has 14 amino acids. Germline V gene sequence: CDR1 LGHNA, CDR2 YNFKEQ. Trimming took off 1 base at V and 2 bases at J, with 8 bases between the two ends. CDR3 amino acids: CASSQAQQNYGYTF. CDR3 sequence (DNA): TGTGCCAGCAGCCAAGCGCAGCAGAACTATGGCTACACCTTC.

The chain couples TRBV7-2 to TRBJ2-4; 8 bases are a match to TRBD1. After removal of 5 bases from V and 8 bases from J, the junction contained 5 bases not matched to a gene. Germline values: CDR1 SGHTA, CDR2 FQGNSA. The CDR3 contains 13 residues. The CDR3 DNA sequence: TGTGCCAGCAGCACGGACAGGGTCGACATTCAGTACTTC. It encodes CASSTDRVDIQYF.

The chain uses TRBV11-2 and TRBJ2-5; D call uncertain. Germline-derived CDR1 and CDR2 are SGHAT and FQNNGV. CDR3 length: 13 amino acids. The V end lost 4 bases, the J end lost 5 bases, and 11 bases lay between the germline ends. Here the CDR3 DNA reads TGTGCCAGCAGCTCTGGGGATGAGGAGACCCAGTACTTC. Protein sequence: CASSSGDEETQYF.

The chain links TRBV9 to TRBJ1-2; D gene ambiguous. The CDR3 is 13 residues long. The germline V gene has CDR1 SGDLS and CDR2 YYNGEE. The V end was cut by 3 bases, the J end by 5 bases, with 11 bases between. The DNA of the CDR3 is TGTGCCAGCAGCGCTGGACTGGAGTATGGCTACACCTTC. Translation gives CASSAGLEYGYTF.

This clone was seen a handful of times. This chain uses TRBV19 with TRBJ2-3; D may match TRBD1 or TRBD2 (6 bases each). The CDR3 loop spans 11 amino acids. Germline values: CDR1 LNHDA, CDR2 SQIVND (reference sequence). Here the CDR3 DNA reads TGTGCTTCCCAAGGGGGGGATACGCAGTATTTT. Translating it yields CASQGGDTQYF.

This clone was counted once. This rearrangement joins TRBV6-1 to TRBJ2-5; 10 bases map to TRBD2. The germline V gene has CDR1 MNHNS and CDR2 SASEGT. The CDR3 totals 15 residues. Unmatched junction bases numbered 3, after V lost 0 bases and J lost 5 bases. Written as DNA, the CDR3 is TGTGCCAGCAGTGAAGCGGCTAGCGGGAGCGAGACCCAGTACTTC. Protein: CASSEAASGSETQYF.

This chain connects TRBV28 to TRBJ2-3, with 8 nucleotides matching TRBD1. CDR1 is MDHEN and CDR2 is SYDVKM in the germline V gene. Losses at the gene ends were 3 bases for V and 3 bases for J; bases not matched to a gene: 5. This CDR3 contains 15 residues. The chain's CDR3 is CASSFHGQGTDTQYF. The CDR3 DNA is TGTGCCAGCAGTTTCCACGGACAGGGTACAGATACGCAGTATTTT.